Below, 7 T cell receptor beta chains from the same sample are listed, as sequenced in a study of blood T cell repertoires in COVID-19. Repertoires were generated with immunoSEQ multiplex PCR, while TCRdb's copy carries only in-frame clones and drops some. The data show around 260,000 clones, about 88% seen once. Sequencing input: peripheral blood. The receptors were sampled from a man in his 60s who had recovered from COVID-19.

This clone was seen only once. The CDR3 region is CASSWDRNYGYTF. DNA of the CDR3: TGTGCCAGCAGTTGGGACAGAAACTATGGCTACACCTTC. The rearrangement uses TRBV12-3 or TRBV12-4 and TRBJ1-2; 7 positions agree with TRBD1. The CDR3 covers 13 residues. Trimming took 4 bases from V and 2 from J; bases not matched to a gene: 1.

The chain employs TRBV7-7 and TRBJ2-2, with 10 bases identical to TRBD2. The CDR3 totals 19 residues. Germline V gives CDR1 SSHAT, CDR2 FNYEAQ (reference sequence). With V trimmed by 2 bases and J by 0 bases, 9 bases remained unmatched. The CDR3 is CASSLRMLAGAANTGELFF. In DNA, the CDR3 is TGTGCCAGCAGCTTACGAATGCTAGCGGGGGCCGCGAACACCGGGGAGCTGTTTTTT.

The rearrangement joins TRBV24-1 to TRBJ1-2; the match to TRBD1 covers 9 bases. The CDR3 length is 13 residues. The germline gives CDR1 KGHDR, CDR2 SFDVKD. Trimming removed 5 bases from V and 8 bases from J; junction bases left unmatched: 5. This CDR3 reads CATSAQTGGGYTF. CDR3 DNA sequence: TGTGCCACCAGTGCTCAGACAGGGGGAGGCTACACCTTC.

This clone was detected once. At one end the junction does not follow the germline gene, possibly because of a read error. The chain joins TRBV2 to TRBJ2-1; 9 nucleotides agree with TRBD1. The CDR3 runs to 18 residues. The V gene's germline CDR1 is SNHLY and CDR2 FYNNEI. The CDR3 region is CASSEAGGQGISFNEQFF. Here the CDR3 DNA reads TGTGCCAGCAGTGAAGCCGGCGGACAGGGGATTTCCTTCAATGAGCAGTTCTTC.

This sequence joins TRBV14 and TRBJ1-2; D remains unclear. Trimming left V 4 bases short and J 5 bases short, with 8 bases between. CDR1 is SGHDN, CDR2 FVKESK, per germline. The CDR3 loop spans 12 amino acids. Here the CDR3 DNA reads TGTGCCAGCAGCCGCCGCGAGTATGGCTACACCTTC. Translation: CASSRREYGYTF.

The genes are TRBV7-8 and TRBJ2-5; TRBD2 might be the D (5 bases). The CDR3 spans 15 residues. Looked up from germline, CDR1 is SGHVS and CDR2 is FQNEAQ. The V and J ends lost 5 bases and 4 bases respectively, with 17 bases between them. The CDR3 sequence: CASSVGRTGVETQYF. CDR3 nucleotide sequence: TGTGCCAGCAGCGTCGGACGGACTGGAGTAGAGACCCAGTACTTC.

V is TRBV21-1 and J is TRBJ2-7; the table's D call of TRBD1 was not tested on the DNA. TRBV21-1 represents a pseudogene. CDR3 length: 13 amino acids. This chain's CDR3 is CASAADRNYEQYF. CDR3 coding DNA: TGTGCCAGCGCAGCTGACAGAAACTACGAGCAGTACTTC.